A selection of T cell receptor beta chains follows, all from one sample in a study of T cells in Graves' hyperthyroidism and ophthalmopathy. TCRdb itself ran the multiplex PCR reads through MiXCR, one entry per CDR3 protein. The sample has under 400,000 distinct CDR3 sequences; around 13% are singletons. The specimen sequenced was blood. The receptors derive from a woman between 18 and 30 years old with Graves' hyperthyroidism. CDR3s include the opening cysteine and the closing phenylalanine or tryptophan. D genes are given only for firm matches. Expanded clones get a size class; other rows say once, few or many, or leave the size out.

CDR3aa: CSARGSSGRPSYEQYF
CDR3nt: TGCAGTGCTAGGGGATCTAGCGGGAGGCCCTCCTACGAGCAGTACTTC
v_gene: TRBV20-1
j_gene: TRBJ2-7
d_gene: TRBD2
len: 16
abundance: many

CDR3aa: CASSTGTAPLEQYF
CDR3nt: TGTGCCAGCAGTACCGGGACCGCTCCTTTAGAGCAGTACTTC
v_gene: TRBV7-3
j_gene: TRBJ2-7
d_gene: .
len: 14
abundance: few

CDR3aa: CASSAGQGETEAFF
CDR3nt: TGCGCCAGCAGCGCGGGGCAGGGAGAGACTGAAGCTTTCTTT
v_gene: TRBV5-1
j_gene: TRBJ1-1
d_gene: .
len: 14
abundance: many

CDR3aa: CASSPPGTSGETQYF
CDR3nt: TGTGCCAGCAGCCCCCCCGGGACTAGTGGAGAGACCCAGTACTTC
v_gene: TRBV7-9
j_gene: TRBJ2-5
d_gene: TRBD2
len: 15
abundance: many

CDR3aa: CASSKPGGSSEAFF
CDR3nt: TGTGCCAGCAGCAAACCAGGGGGCTCTTCTGAAGCTTTCTTT
v_gene: TRBV7-2
j_gene: TRBJ1-1
d_gene: TRBD1
len: 14
abundance: many

CDR3aa: CASSLTPSKTSYEQYF
CDR3nt: TGTGCCAGCAGTTTAACTCCTAGCAAGACCTCCTACGAGCAGTACTTC
v_gene: TRBV28
j_gene: TRBJ2-7
d_gene: .
len: 16
abundance: many

CDR3aa: CASSLVHAGATDTQYF
CDR3nt: TGTGCCAGCAGCTTAGTTCACGCGGGAGCGACAGATACGCAGTATTTT
v_gene: TRBV7-6
j_gene: TRBJ2-3
d_gene: TRBD2
len: 16
abundance: .

CDR3aa: CASSPARDFTDTQYF
CDR3nt: TGCGCCAGCAGCCCGGCCCGGGACTTCACAGATACGCAGTATTTT
v_gene: TRBV5-1
j_gene: TRBJ2-3
d_gene: .
len: 15
abundance: .

CDR3aa: CSAAIAESSYNEQFF
CDR3nt: TGCAGTGCTGCCATAGCGGAAAGCTCCTACAATGAGCAGTTCTTC
v_gene: TRBV20-1
j_gene: TRBJ2-1
d_gene: .
len: 15
abundance: many

CDR3aa: CAISVGGMNTEAFF
CDR3nt: TGTGCCATCAGCGTCGGGGGGATGAACACTGAAGCTTTCTTT
v_gene: TRBV10-3
j_gene: TRBJ1-1
d_gene: .
len: 14
abundance: many

CDR3aa: CASSLATGGMGSEAFF
CDR3nt: TGTGCCAGCAGCTTAGCGACCGGAGGGATGGGTTCTGAAGCTTTCTTT
v_gene: TRBV7-9
j_gene: TRBJ1-1
d_gene: .
len: 16
abundance: .

CDR3aa: CASSPIESTGMNTEAFF
CDR3nt: TGTGCCAGCAGCCCGATAGAGTCGACAGGGATGAACACTGAAGCTTTCTTT
v_gene: TRBV28
j_gene: TRBJ1-1
d_gene: TRBD1
len: 17
abundance: many

CDR3aa: CASSHRVPSYEQYF
CDR3nt: TGTGCCAGCAGCCATAGGGTTCCCTCCTACGAGCAGTACTTC
v_gene: TRBV6-1
j_gene: TRBJ2-7
d_gene: .
len: 14
abundance: .

CDR3aa: CSALRNTGELFF
CDR3nt: TGCAGTGCGTTAAGGAACACCGGGGAGCTGTTTTTT
v_gene: TRBV20-1
j_gene: TRBJ2-2
d_gene: .
len: 12
abundance: .

CDR3aa: CASRPRGGRNTEAFF
CDR3nt: TGTGCCAGCAGGCCAAGGGGGGGAAGAAACACTGAAGCTTTCTTT
v_gene: TRBV12-3/TRBV12-4
j_gene: TRBJ1-1
d_gene: .
len: 15
abundance: many

CDR3aa: CASMGGQGSYNEQFF
CDR3nt: TGTGCCAGCATGGGGGGCCAGGGATCCTACAATGAGCAGTTCTTC
v_gene: TRBV6-1
j_gene: TRBJ2-1
d_gene: .
len: 15
abundance: .

CDR3aa: CASSLEQEKLFF
CDR3nt: TGTGCCAGCAGCTTAGAGCAGGAAAAACTGTTTTTT
v_gene: TRBV11-2
j_gene: TRBJ1-4
d_gene: .
len: 12
abundance: many

CDR3aa: CASSDEGQLTYEQYF
CDR3nt: TGTGCCAGCAGTGACGAGGGACAGCTCACCTACGAGCAGTACTTC
v_gene: TRBV25-1
j_gene: TRBJ2-7
d_gene: TRBD1
len: 15
abundance: .

CDR3aa: CASSLVSGQGDNEQFF
CDR3nt: TGTGCCAGCAGCTTGGTTTCGGGACAGGGTGACAATGAGCAGTTCTTC
v_gene: TRBV5-6
j_gene: TRBJ2-1
d_gene: TRBD1
len: 16
abundance: many

CDR3aa: CASSLFSGRQEKLFF
CDR3nt: TGTGCCAGCAGTTTGTTTTCTGGGCGTCAAGAAAAACTGTTTTTT
v_gene: TRBV12-3/TRBV12-4
j_gene: TRBJ1-4
d_gene: .
len: 15
abundance: .

CDR3aa: CASSLDGEEQFF
CDR3nt: TGTGCCAGCAGCTTGGACGGCGAGGAGCAGTTCTTC
v_gene: TRBV5-8
j_gene: TRBJ2-1
d_gene: .
len: 12
abundance: .

CDR3aa: CASSVTGTSFETQYF
CDR3nt: TGTGCCAGTAGTGTCACGGGGACTAGCTTCGAGACCCAGTACTTC
v_gene: TRBV19
j_gene: TRBJ2-5
d_gene: TRBD2
len: 15
abundance: .

CDR3aa: CASSLMDFLQETQYF
CDR3nt: TGTGCCAGCAGCTTAATGGACTTTTTACAAGAGACCCAGTACTTC
v_gene: TRBV7-8
j_gene: TRBJ2-5
d_gene: .
len: 15
abundance: many

CDR3aa: CASSQERRGGRARGEQYF
CDR3nt: TGTGCCAGCAGCCAAGAAAGGCGGGGCGGGAGGGCCAGGGGTGAGCAGTACTTC
v_gene: TRBV11-2
j_gene: TRBJ2-7
d_gene: TRBD2
len: 18
abundance: .

CDR3aa: CASRSQGRTDTQYF
CDR3nt: TGTGCCAGCAGGTCACAGGGTCGCACAGATACGCAGTATTTT
v_gene: TRBV2
j_gene: TRBJ2-3
d_gene: .
len: 14
abundance: many

CDR3aa: CASSLSGRTLETQYF
CDR3nt: TGTGCCAGCAGCTTATCGGGACGGACCTTAGAGACCCAGTACTTC
v_gene: TRBV7-2
j_gene: TRBJ2-5
d_gene: .
len: 15
abundance: many

CDR3aa: CASSPHASGGNGYTQYF
CDR3nt: TGTGCCAGCTCACCACACGCTAGCGGGGGAAATGGATATACGCAGTATTTT
v_gene: TRBV18
j_gene: TRBJ2-3
d_gene: TRBD2
len: 17
abundance: few

CDR3aa: CATSRSGQGQPQHF
CDR3nt: TGTGCCACCAGCAGATCGGGACAGGGGCAGCCCCAGCATTTT
v_gene: TRBV15
j_gene: TRBJ1-5
d_gene: TRBD1
len: 14
abundance: .

CDR3aa: CASRWREGQNEQFF
CDR3nt: TGTGCCAGCAGATGGCGGGAGGGCCAGAATGAGCAGTTCTTC
v_gene: TRBV2
j_gene: TRBJ2-1
d_gene: TRBD2
len: 14
abundance: .

CDR3aa: CASSEIGEAGDTQYF
CDR3nt: TGTGCCAGCAGTGAAATCGGGGAGGCGGGAGATACGCAGTATTTT
v_gene: TRBV25-1
j_gene: TRBJ2-3
d_gene: .
len: 15
abundance: few

CDR3aa: CASNPQGLSNQPQHF
CDR3nt: TGTGCCAGCAACCCACAGGGGCTAAGCAATCAGCCCCAGCATTTT
v_gene: TRBV6-2/TRBV6-3
j_gene: TRBJ1-5
d_gene: TRBD1
len: 15
abundance: many

CDR3aa: CSASFPGEGGTEAFF
CDR3nt: TGCAGTGCTAGTTTTCCAGGGGAAGGCGGCACTGAAGCTTTCTTT
v_gene: TRBV20-1
j_gene: TRBJ1-1
d_gene: .
len: 15
abundance: many

CDR3aa: CASIRDYEQFF
CDR3nt: TGCGCCAGCATCCGGGATTACGAGCAGTTCTTC
v_gene: TRBV10-2
j_gene: TRBJ2-1
d_gene: .
len: 11
abundance: .

CDR3aa: CASSYRVLNTQYF
CDR3nt: TGCGCCAGCAGCTACAGGGTCCTGAATACGCAGTATTTT
v_gene: TRBV4-1
j_gene: TRBJ2-3
d_gene: .
len: 13
abundance: .

CDR3aa: CASSLNGGATDTQYF
CDR3nt: TGTGCCAGCAGCTTAAACGGGGGGGCGACAGATACGCAGTATTTT
v_gene: TRBV13
j_gene: TRBJ2-3
d_gene: TRBD2
len: 15
abundance: many

CDR3aa: CASANQGLGEQYF
CDR3nt: TGTGCCAGCGCCAATCAGGGTTTGGGCGAGCAGTACTTC
v_gene: TRBV2
j_gene: TRBJ2-7
d_gene: .
len: 13
abundance: many

CDR3aa: CASRNNEQFF
CDR3nt: TGCGCCAGCCGTAACAATGAGCAGTTCTTC
v_gene: TRBV10-2
j_gene: TRBJ2-1
d_gene: .
len: 10
abundance: few

CDR3aa: CAIHSELGDGYTF
CDR3nt: TGTGCCATTCATAGCGAACTCGGGGATGGCTACACCTTC
v_gene: TRBV19
j_gene: TRBJ1-2
d_gene: .
len: 13
abundance: few

CDR3aa: CASSQVGEKLFF
CDR3nt: TGTGCCAGCAGCCAAGTAGGGGAAAAACTGTTTTTT
v_gene: TRBV4-2
j_gene: TRBJ1-4
d_gene: .
len: 12
abundance: few

CDR3aa: CASSALDPHTQYF
CDR3nt: TGTGCCAGCAGCGCTCTGGATCCGCATACGCAGTATTTT
v_gene: TRBV7-9
j_gene: TRBJ2-3
d_gene: .
len: 13
abundance: many

CDR3aa: CASSLPTGTGYTF
CDR3nt: TGTGCCAGCAGTTTACCGACGGGCACGGGCTACACCTTC
v_gene: TRBV28
j_gene: TRBJ1-2
d_gene: .
len: 13
abundance: many

CDR3aa: CASSRPPPTSGRSTDTQYF
CDR3nt: TGCGCCAGCAGCCGCCCCCCCCCAACTAGCGGGAGATCTACAGATACGCAGTATTTT
v_gene: TRBV5-1
j_gene: TRBJ2-3
d_gene: TRBD2
len: 19
abundance: few

CDR3aa: CASSLDSNYGYTF
CDR3nt: TGTGCCAGCAGTTTAGACAGTAACTATGGCTACACCTTC
v_gene: TRBV28
j_gene: TRBJ1-2
d_gene: .
len: 13
abundance: many

CDR3aa: CASSSPGGIYEQYF
CDR3nt: TGTGCCAGCAGTAGCCCAGGGGGCATCTACGAGCAGTACTTC
v_gene: TRBV6-2/TRBV6-3
j_gene: TRBJ2-7
d_gene: TRBD1
len: 14
abundance: many

CDR3aa: CASSLGTGGEDYTF
CDR3nt: TGTGCCAGCAGCTTAGGGACAGGGGGCGAAGACTACACCTTC
v_gene: TRBV3-1
j_gene: TRBJ1-2
d_gene: TRBD1
len: 14
abundance: .

CDR3aa: CASSLIDSAGELFF
CDR3nt: TGTGCCAGCTCACTCATTGACTCAGCCGGGGAGCTGTTTTTT
v_gene: TRBV18
j_gene: TRBJ2-2
d_gene: .
len: 14
abundance: .

CDR3aa: CASSRNRQSNEQYF
CDR3nt: TGTGCCAGTAGTCGAAATCGACAGAGCAACGAGCAGTACTTC
v_gene: TRBV19
j_gene: TRBJ2-7
d_gene: .
len: 14
abundance: many

CDR3aa: CSAIRTSEYTDTQYF
CDR3nt: TGCAGTGCTATAAGGACTAGCGAATACACAGATACGCAGTATTTT
v_gene: TRBV20-1
j_gene: TRBJ2-3
d_gene: TRBD2
len: 15
abundance: many

CDR3aa: CASRNGRRNEQYF
CDR3nt: TGTGCCAGCAGAAACGGGAGGAGGAACGAGCAGTACTTC
v_gene: TRBV27
j_gene: TRBJ2-7
d_gene: TRBD2
len: 13
abundance: few